The next 23 T cell receptor beta chains were all read from a single sample in a study of blood T cell repertoires in COVID-19. This table comes from immunoSEQ multiplex PCR, and its TCRdb copy is limited to in-frame clones, with some not included. This sample has about 310,000 clones; around 89% occur once, and the top ten carry about 9.5%. Material for sequencing was PBMCs or T cells enriched from blood (not recorded which). These receptors were collected from a woman in her thirties or forties who had recovered from COVID-19.

The genes are TRBV27 and TRBJ2-7; TRBD2 agrees at 7 bases. The V and J ends lost 5 bases and 5 bases, in that order; junction bases with no gene match: 12. The CDR3 consists of 15 residues. Germline assignment: CDR1 MNHEY and CDR2 SMNVEV (reference sequence). CDR3 residues: CASSRVAGEMNEQYF. The CDR3 DNA sequence: TGTGCCAGCAGTCGGGTAGCGGGTGAAATGAACGAGCAGTACTTC.

This clone was recorded a few times. Other DNA sequences within the sample encode an identical CDR3. The chain links TRBV7-3 to TRBJ2-3; 8 positions match TRBD1. Germline V CDR1 and CDR2: SGHTA, FQGTGA. The junction had 4 bases not matched to a gene; V was cut back by 5 bases and J by 0 bases. CDR3 length: 15 residues. The CDR3: CASSLDRGSTDTQYF. The DNA of the CDR3 is TGTGCCAGCAGCCTAGACAGGGGTAGCACAGATACGCAGTATTTT.

This chain uses TRBV19 with TRBJ2-1, with a weak D call TRBD1 (6 bases). With 5 bases removed from V and 8 bases from J, the gap between germline ends came to 16 bases. Looked up from germline, CDR1 is LNHDA and CDR2 is SQIVND (reference sequence). The CDR3 is made up of 14 amino acids. CDR3 residues: CASSESQGYYEQFF. CDR3 DNA: TGTGCCAGTAGTGAGTCCCAGGGGTACTATGAGCAGTTCTTC. Full variable domain (remainder filled in from reference TRBV19 and TRBJ2-1): DGGITQSPKYLFRKEGQNVTLSCEQNLNHDAMYWYRQDPGQGLRLIYYSQIVNDFQKGDIAEGYSVSREKKESFPLTVTSAQKNPTAFYLCASSESQGYYEQFFGPGTRLTVL.

The chain has TRBV7-9 and TRBJ2-2; 8 positions agree with TRBD2. From germline, CDR1 is SEHNR and CDR2 FQNEAQ (reference sequence). The V segment lost 5 bases and the J segment 5 bases; nucleotides outside the gene matches: 10. The CDR3 spans 16 residues. As DNA, the CDR3 is TGTGCCAGCAGCCCGGCCGGGAAGCGGGGGACCGGGGAGCTGTTTTTT. The encoded protein is CASSPAGKRGTGELFF.

The chain has TRBV11-2 and TRBJ2-1, with 7 bases aligning to TRBD1. This CDR3 is 15 amino acids long. With 6 bases clipped from V and 1 base from J, the junction kept 6 bases outside the gene matches. Germline V gene data show CDR1 as SGHAT and CDR2 as FQNNGV. The CDR3: CASREGDRSYNEQFF. The CDR3 DNA reads TGTGCCAGCAGGGAAGGGGACAGATCCTACAATGAGCAGTTCTTC.

CDR3 region: CASSLAGTGREKLFF. The CDR3 coding sequence is TGTGCCAGCAGCTTAGCCGGGACAGGGCGGGAAAAACTGTTTTTT. The chain combines TRBV7-2 with TRBJ1-4, with 9 positions matching TRBD1. Per the germline V gene, CDR1 is SGHTA and CDR2 is FQGNSA. V was clipped by 0 bases and J by 8 bases; unmatched bases: 4. The CDR3 runs 15 residues.

V is TRBV7-2 and J is TRBJ1-1; 7 nucleotides align to TRBD1. The V and J ends lost 1 base and 4 bases, in that order; junction bases with no gene match: 6. CDR3 length: 15 residues. Germline V gives CDR1 SGHTA, CDR2 FQGNSA. CDR3 amino acids: CASSLGGGGGTEAFF. CDR3 DNA: TGTGCCAGCAGCTTAGGCGGAGGGGGCGGCACTGAAGCTTTCTTT.

V and J are TRBV5-1 and TRBJ2-2; D is ambiguous. V lost 2 bases and J 6 bases, leaving 11 bases between the germline ends. Germline V gives CDR1 SGHRS, CDR2 YFSETQ. The CDR3 loop spans 14 amino acids. Here the CDR3 reads CASSFPQVPGELFF. CDR3 DNA sequence: TGCGCCAGCAGCTTCCCCCAGGTCCCCGGGGAGCTGTTTTTT.

The V call is TRBV11-2, the J call TRBJ2-1; TRBD2 matches 11 bases. Germline values: CDR1 SGHAT, CDR2 FQNNGV. The ends lost 5 bases at V and 3 bases at J; junction bases unmatched: 3. CDR3 size: 15 residues. The CDR3 DNA sequence: TGTGCCAGCAGCCCTAGCGGGAGGTACTACAATGAGCAGTTCTTC. Residues: CASSPSGRYYNEQFF.

The sample holds one count of this clone. For the CDR3, the DNA is TGCGCCAGCAGCCCGGGAAACTATGGCTACACCTTC. Its translation: CASSPGNYGYTF. The rearrangement links TRBV5-1 to TRBJ1-2; unclear D gene. The CDR3 totals 12 residues. The V end was cut by 4 bases, the J end by 2 bases, with 6 bases between. The V gene's germline CDR1 is SGHRS and CDR2 YFSETQ.

The J gene is TRBJ1-2, the V gene TRBV5-4; a possible D gene is TRBD1 (5 bases). The CDR3 is made up of 17 amino acids. Deletions cut 0 bases from V and 0 bases from J, with 15 bases between. Germline CDR1 SGHNT, CDR2 YYREEE (reference sequence). This chain's CDR3 is CASSLALGTKSNYGYTF. The CDR3 DNA follows: TGTGCCAGCAGCTTGGCCCTTGGGACTAAGTCTAACTATGGCTACACCTTC.

CDR3 in DNA: TGCAGCGGGGATGAGTTGGACAGCCAGACCCAGTACTTC. It yields the protein CSGDELDSQTQYF. The chain uses TRBV29-1 and TRBJ2-5, with D possibly matching TRBD1 (6 bases). Trimming left V 7 bases short and J 6 bases short, with 18 bases between. This CDR3 is built from 13 residues. Per germline, CDR1 SQVTM and CDR2 ANQGSEA.

CDR3 amino acids: CASSFQENTEAFF. The CDR3 coding sequence is TGCGCCAGCAGCTTTCAGGAGAACACTGAAGCTTTCTTT. V is TRBV5-1 and J is TRBJ1-1, with no clear D. The CDR3 consists of 13 residues. Germline assignment: CDR1 SGHRS and CDR2 YFSETQ. The V end lost 2 bases, the J end lost 1 base, and 6 bases lay between the germline ends.

The chain joins TRBV15 to TRBJ1-4; weak D call: TRBD1 (5 bases). This CDR3 is built from 17 residues. Germline CDR1 and CDR2: LNHNV and YYDKDF (reference sequence). The V end was cut by 0 bases, the J end by 4 bases, with 15 bases between. CDR3 protein: CATSRDPQGGSNEKLFF. The CDR3 DNA reads as TGTGCCACCAGCAGAGATCCCCAGGGTGGAAGTAATGAAAAACTGTTTTTT. Using reference TRBV15 and TRBJ1-4 for the parts outside the CDR3, the full variable domain is DAMVIQNPRYQVTQFGKPVTLSCSQTLNHNVMYWYQQKSSQAPKLLFHYYDKDFNNEADTPDNFQSRRPNTSFCFLDIRSPGLGDTAMYLCATSRDPQGGSNEKLFFGSGTQLSVL.

This clone was seen once. CDR3 sequence (DNA): TGTGCTAGTGCCTTACCTCAGGGAAACAATGAGCAGTTCTTC. Its protein is CASALPQGNNEQFF. The rearrangement uses TRBV12-5 and TRBJ2-1, with D possibly TRBD1 on 5 matching bases. Germline CDR1 LGHNT, CDR2 FRNRAP. CDR3 size: 14 residues. The germline V and J ends were trimmed by 7 bases and 5 bases, with 15 bases remaining between them.

V usage is TRBV24-1 and J usage is TRBJ2-1; the match to TRBD2 covers 7 bases. CDR3 size: 14 residues. V was pared by 3 bases and J by 7 bases, with 5 bases of the junction left unmatched. Germline V gene lookup returns CDR1 KGHDR and CDR2 SFDVKD. The CDR3 nucleotides read TGTGCCACCAGTGATGCGGGAGTGTGGAATGAGCAGTTCTTC. Its translation is CATSDAGVWNEQFF.

The chain has TRBV7-6 and TRBJ2-1, with 8 bases matching TRBD1. This CDR3 has 17 residues. Germline V CDR1 and CDR2: SGHVS, FNYEAQ. With V trimmed by 2 bases and J by 0 bases, 6 bases remained unmatched. In DNA, the CDR3 is TGTGCCAGCAGCTTAAAACGACAGGGGAGCTCCTACAATGAGCAGTTCTTC. Translation: CASSLKRQGSSYNEQFF.

The gene calls are TRBV24-1 and TRBJ2-5; tentatively, D is TRBD2 (5 bases). V was shortened by 10 bases and J by 4 bases, with 15 bases between the two germline ends. Germline CDR1 reads KGHDR; CDR2 reads SFDVKD. CDR3 length: 13 amino acids. The CDR3 sequence: CATKSRERETQYF. In DNA form, the CDR3 reads TGTGCCACAAAGAGCCGGGAAAGAGAGACCCAGTACTTC.

The rearrangement joins TRBV5-6 to TRBJ2-7, with TRBD2 identical over 15 bases. The CDR3 has 19 amino acids. V shed 3 bases, J shed 2 bases, and the junction held 12 bases outside the gene matches. Per germline, CDR1 SGHDT and CDR2 YYEEEE. The CDR3 region is CASSSPGLAGGLITYEQYF. The CDR3 DNA follows: TGTGCCAGCAGCTCTCCGGGACTAGCGGGGGGCCTTATCACCTACGAGCAGTACTTC.

In this sample, this clone turned up a few times. The chain joins TRBV6-5 to TRBJ1-1, with D possibly matching TRBD1 (5 bases). Germline CDR1 MNHEY, CDR2 SVGAGI. The CDR3 contains 15 residues. V lost 0 bases to trimming and J lost 0 bases, with 8 bases between them. The CDR3 DNA reads as TGTGCCAGCAGTTACTCGCAGGGTATGAACACTGAAGCTTTCTTT. It specifies CASSYSQGMNTEAFF.

This chain connects TRBV27 to TRBJ1-1; 8 bases are shared with TRBD1. Germline-derived CDR1 and CDR2 are MNHEY and SMNVEV (reference sequence). This CDR3 has 15 residues. Losses at the gene ends were 2 bases for V and 1 base for J; bases not matched to a gene: 3. This CDR3 is CASSLVTGGNTEAFF. For the CDR3, the DNA is TGTGCCAGCAGTTTAGTTACAGGGGGGAACACTGAAGCTTTCTTT.

The rearrangement uses TRBV9 and TRBJ2-1, with 9 nucleotides matching TRBD2. The junction had 11 bases not matched to a gene; V was cut back by 2 bases and J by 5 bases. The CDR3 is 17 amino acids. Germline V lookup: CDR1 SGDLS, CDR2 YYNGEE. The CDR3 DNA reads TGTGCCAGCAGCGTCCCCTCCCAGGCGGGGGGGGACAATGAGCAGTTCTTC. Translated: CASSVPSQAGGDNEQFF.

V is TRBV7-8 and J is TRBJ2-1, with 10 bases lining up with TRBD2. Germline CDR1 and CDR2: SGHVS and FQNEAQ. Germline trimming cut 0 bases from V and 8 bases from J; bases unmatched to any gene: 7. The CDR3 loop spans 16 amino acids. For the CDR3, the DNA is TGTGCCAGCAGCTTAGCGGGTAGCGGGGGGTTTGATGAGCAGTTCTTC. This codes for CASSLAGSGGFDEQFF.